The rows below give T cell receptor beta chains drawn from one sample of a study of blood T cell repertoires in COVID-19. Only in-frame clones appear in the TCRdb table, and some are missing; sequencing was by immunoSEQ multiplex PCR. The repertoire holds some 170,000 clones, with 75% to 90% as singletons. Sequencing was carried out using PBMCs or T cells enriched from blood (not recorded which). The receptors stem from a man aged 35-49 years who had recovered from COVID-19. Each CDR3 is given with its conserved first and last residue. The D gene is left open where the match is weak. Clone size appears in some rows only: once, few, many, or a class for an expanded clone.

v_gene	j_gene	abundance	d_gene	CDR3nt	CDR3aa
TRBV19	TRBJ2-4	NA	TRBD1	TGTGCCAGTAGTATCGGATCGGGGACAGGTTCCCAAAACATTCAGTACTTC	CASSIGSGTGSQNIQYF
TRBV12-3/TRBV12-4	TRBJ2-5	once	NA	TGTGCCAGCAGTAGGGGCACCCAAGAGACCCAGTACTTC	CASSRGTQETQYF
TRBV5-1	TRBJ1-1	NA	NA	TGCGCCAGCAAGATCACAGGAACCCAGGGCACTGAAGCTTTCTTT	CASKITGTQGTEAFF
TRBV11-2	TRBJ2-1	NA	TRBD2	TGTGCCAGCAGCTTAGGGGCGGGACTAGCGGGAGTCTACAATGAGCAGTTCTTC	CASSLGAGLAGVYNEQFF
TRBV9	TRBJ2-2	NA	NA	TGTGCCAGCAGCGTAGAAAGCGACGGGGAGCTGTTTTTT	CASSVESDGELFF
TRBV12-3/TRBV12-4	TRBJ2-5	NA	TRBD1	TGTGCCAGCACGGGACAGCGAAGAGAGACCCAGTACTTC	CASTGQRRETQYF
TRBV29-1	TRBJ2-3	NA	TRBD1	TGCAGCGTTAGGCCTGGAGACAGGGCGAGGGGCACAGATACGCAGTATTTT	CSVRPGDRARGTDTQYF
TRBV11-2	TRBJ1-3	NA	NA	TGTGCCAGCAGCTTAGTCGTGGGAGGTGGAAACACCATATATTTT	CASSLVVGGGNTIYF
TRBV11-1	TRBJ2-5	NA	NA	TGTGCCAGCAGCGGAGAACAAGAGACCCAGTACTTC	CASSGEQETQYF
TRBV19	TRBJ1-2	NA	NA	TGTGCCAGTAGTGCGAGGGATGGCTACACCTTC	CASSARDGYTF
TRBV7-9	TRBJ2-1	NA	NA	TGTGTCACAGGGGAGGTGGAATGGATCTTC	CVTGEVEWIF
TRBV7-2	TRBJ2-1	NA	TRBD1	TGTGCCAGCAGCTTACCCTCGGGACAGGGAGACAATGAGCAGTTCTTC	CASSLPSGQGDNEQFF
TRBV27	TRBJ2-7	NA	NA	TGTGCCAGCAGTTTAGAGGCGGGATCCTACGAGCAGTACTTC	CASSLEAGSYEQYF
TRBV5-1	TRBJ1-3	NA	NA	TGCGCCAGCAGCTCCGACATTTCCTCTGGAAACACCATATATTTT	CASSSDISSGNTIYF
TRBV12-3/TRBV12-4	TRBJ1-5	once	NA	TGTGCCAGCAGTCCCTATAGCAATCAGCCCCAGCATTTT	CASSPYSNQPQHF
TRBV5-1	TRBJ2-1	NA	NA	TGCGCCAGCAGCTTAACAACAGGGTCCTATGAGCAGTTCTTC	CASSLTTGSYEQFF
TRBV11-2	TRBJ2-5	NA	NA	TGTGCCAGCAGCTTAGCCTCCGGCCAAGAGACCCAGTACTTC	CASSLASGQETQYF
TRBV6-5	TRBJ2-7	NA	TRBD1	TGTGCCAGCAGTCCAGGGGGCGCCCCCTACGAGCAGTACTTC	CASSPGGAPYEQYF
TRBV5-1	TRBJ1-4	once	NA	TGCGCCAGCAGCTTTGGGCCACCAGATAATGAAAAACTGTTTTTT	CASSFGPPDNEKLFF
TRBV6-5	TRBJ2-2	NA	TRBD1	TGTGCCAGCAGGACGACAGGGAACGCCGGGGAGCTGTTTTTT	CASRTTGNAGELFF
TRBV7-6	TRBJ2-1	NA	TRBD2	TGTGCCAGCAGCATATTAGCGGGAGGGGGATACAATGAGCAGTTCTTC	CASSILAGGGYNEQFF
TRBV18	TRBJ1-1	NA	NA	TGTGCCAGCTCACCCCTGCGGCAGAACACTGAAGCTTTCTTT	CASSPLRQNTEAFF
TRBV28	TRBJ2-1	NA	NA	TGTGCCAGCAGTTCCCCGGGTATGTCCTACAATGAGCAGTTCTTC	CASSSPGMSYNEQFF
TRBV5-6	TRBJ2-1	NA	TRBD1	TGTGCCAGCAGCTTACAGGGGAGTAGATACAATGAGCAGTTCTTC	CASSLQGSRYNEQFF
TRBV11-2	TRBJ2-7	NA	NA	TGTGCCAGCAGCCCGCCGGGCGAGCAGTACTTC	CASSPPGEQYF
TRBV28	TRBJ1-2	NA	TRBD1	TGTGCCAGCAGTTTGTACCAGGGGGTATATGGCTACACCTTC	CASSLYQGVYGYTF
TRBV24-1	TRBJ1-1	NA	NA	TGTGCCACCAGTGATTTATTGGCAGGTTCCTTGAACACTGAAGCTTTCTTT	CATSDLLAGSLNTEAFF
TRBV29-1	TRBJ1-1	NA	TRBD1	TGCAGCGTTGAGGGCCAGGGGGGATCTGAAGCTTTCTTT	CSVEGQGGSEAFF
TRBV5-1	TRBJ2-7	NA	NA	TGCGCCAGCAGCTTGTCCGGTCCCCGGGACGAGCAGTACTTC	CASSLSGPRDEQYF